These T cell receptor beta chains were read from a single sample in a study of CD8+ T cells in alopecia areata. The method was immunoSEQ multiplex PCR; TCRdb's version includes in-frame clones alone and lacks a portion of them. Here the sample spans roughly 200,000 clones, roughly 60% being singletons. The material was CD4+ T cells sorted from blood, obtained at week 0. The receptors originated from a human donor with alopecia areata. Each CDR3 is given with its conserved first and last residue. A D gene is named only where the DNA matches it firmly. Rows give clone size only sometimes, using once, few, many, or a class for an expanded clone.

TRBJ1-1,TRBV30,15,-,-,TGTGCCTGGAGTCCCCAGGGTCTGATGAACACTGAAGCTTTCTTT,CAWSPQGLMNTEAFF
TRBJ1-5,TRBV19,14,-,-,TGTGCCAGTAGTGGGACGGGGGTTGGTCAGCCCCAGCATTTT,CASSGTGVGQPQHF
TRBJ2-6,TRBV4-1,14,-,-,TGCGCCAGCAGCCAAGAGAGCGGGGCCAACGTCCTGACTTTC,CASSQESGANVLTF
TRBJ2-7,TRBV7-9,12,-,few,TGTGCCAGCAGCTTAGGGGTCATCGAGCAGTACTTC,CASSLGVIEQYF
TRBJ1-5,TRBV14,17,-,-,TGTGCCAGCAGCCACCCCAGGGTTGGGAGGGAGGATGGACCCCAGCATTTT,CASSHPRVGREDGPQHF
TRBJ2-6,TRBV30,13,-,-,TGTGCCTGGAGGCAGTCGGGGGCCAACGTCCTGACTTTC,CAWRQSGANVLTF
TRBJ2-1,TRBV7-3,14,TRBD1,-,TGTGCCAGCAGCCGGACAGGGAAGTTAGATGAGCAGTTCTTC,CASSRTGKLDEQFF
TRBJ1-2,TRBV5-6,14,TRBD1,few,TGTGCCAGCAGCCCCCTGGACAGGGGTGGGGGCTACACCTTC,CASSPLDRGGGYTF
TRBJ2-7,TRBV7-8,18,-,-,TGTGCCAGCAGCTCCCTGGGCTTATCCGTGACTCGGAGTAGCGAGCAGTACTTC,CASSSLGLSVTRSSEQYF
TRBJ1-1,TRBV27,13,-,-,TGTGCCAGCAAAAAAGACAGGTACACTGAAGCTTTCTTT,CASKKDRYTEAFF
TRBJ2-7,TRBV25-1,12,-,-,TGTGCCAGCAACGTGGACAGCTACGAGCAGTACTTC,CASNVDSYEQYF
TRBJ2-7,TRBV2,11,TRBD1,-,TGTGCCAGGAAGACAGGGGCCGAGCAGTACTTC,CARKTGAEQYF
TRBJ1-2,TRBV28,14,-,few,TGTGCCAGCATCAGAGCCGGACGTGTGATGGGCTACACCTTC,CASIRAGRVMGYTF
TRBJ1-2,TRBV7-2,15,TRBD1,-,TGTGCCAGCAGCCCTGGGACAGGGGGCGACTATGGCTACACCTTC,CASSPGTGGDYGYTF
TRBJ2-7,TRBV7-6,16,TRBD1,-,TGTGCCAGCAGCCGCCTTGAGGGGGCAGGGCCCTACGAGCAGTACTTC,CASSRLEGAGPYEQYF
TRBJ1-5,TRBV29-1,14,TRBD1,once,TGCAGCGTTCAAACCGGGACAGGGGATCAGCCCCAGCATTTT,CSVQTGTGDQPQHF
TRBJ2-1,TRBV9,15,TRBD2,-,TGTGCCAGCAGCCGCACTAGCGGGGGAAGTAATGAGCAGTTCTTC,CASSRTSGGSNEQFF
TRBJ1-5,TRBV7-9,14,-,-,TGTGCCAGCAGCTCGGACAGCCCCAATCAGCCCCAGCATTTT,CASSSDSPNQPQHF
TRBJ1-4,TRBV15,15,-,-,TGTGCCACCAGCAGTGGACGATCGGGTGGTGAAAAACTGTTTTTT,CATSSGRSGGEKLFF
TRBJ2-4,TRBV2,13,-,few,TGTGCCAGCAGCGAACGAGTCCCGGGCATTCAGTACTTC,CASSERVPGIQYF
TRBJ2-5,TRBV29-1,12,-,-,TGCAGCACAGGACAGTCCCAAGAGACCCAGTACTTC,CSTGQSQETQYF
TRBJ1-1,TRBV6-1,15,-,few,TGTGCCAGCACCCCCTCGCCAGGAATGAACACTGAAGCTTTCTTT,CASTPSPGMNTEAFF
TRBJ2-7,TRBV6-5,16,-,-,TGTGCCAGCAGTTACATTGACAAATTCCATCCCTACGAGCAGTACTTC,CASSYIDKFHPYEQYF
TRBJ2-7,TRBV29-1,13,TRBD1,-,TGCAGCGTGGGGACAGGTCGAGTCCACGAGCAGTACTTC,CSVGTGRVHEQYF
TRBJ1-5,TRBV10-3,14,-,-,TGTGCCATCAGTGAGGGGGAGAGCAATCAGCCCCAGCATTTT,CAISEGESNQPQHF
TRBJ1-4,TRBV30,12,-,-,TGTGCCTGGAGTCACAGGAGAGAAAAACTGTTTTTT,CAWSHRREKLFF
TRBJ1-5,TRBV15,16,TRBD1,-,TGTGCCACCAGCAGAGGGACAGGGGCTGGCAATCAGCCCCAGCATTTT,CATSRGTGAGNQPQHF
TRBJ1-1,TRBV30,11,-,few,TGTGCCTGGAGTTCCACCGCTGAAGCTTTCTTT,CAWSSTAEAFF
TRBJ1-1,TRBV29-1,10,-,-,TGCAGCGTTGAGGGGGTTCGGGCTTTCTTT,CSVEGVRAFF
TRBJ2-7,TRBV27,14,-,-,TGTGCCAGCAGTCGCCTCGACTCTACCTACGAGCAGTACTTC,CASSRLDSTYEQYF
TRBJ2-7,TRBV5-4,14,TRBD1,-,TGTGCCAGCAGCATAAGGACAGGGGCCCACGAGCAGTACTTC,CASSIRTGAHEQYF
TRBJ1-6,TRBV7-2,14,-,-,TGTGCCAGCAGCCTAGGGATTAAAAATTCACCCCTCCACTTT,CASSLGIKNSPLHF
TRBJ2-3,TRBV29-1,15,-,few,TGCAGCGTTGAAAACCGGGACGGCGGGTTTCATACGCAGTATTTT,CSVENRDGGFHTQYF
TRBJ2-5,TRBV29-1,16,TRBD2,few,TGCAGCGTTGTTCCGAGACTAGCGGGGAGATTGGAGACCCAGTACTTC,CSVVPRLAGRLETQYF
TRBJ2-5,TRBV6-5,15,-,-,TGTGCCACCTCCCGGTGGCCAGACATCGGAGAGACCCAGTACTTC,CATSRWPDIGETQYF
TRBJ2-7,TRBV30,14,-,-,TGTGCCTGGAGTGGTGTCGGGAGAGAATACGAGCAGTACTTC,CAWSGVGREYEQYF
TRBJ1-4,TRBV27,13,-,few,TGTGCCAGCAGTTTAAGGGTTGAAGAAAAACTGTTTTTT,CASSLRVEEKLFF
TRBJ2-1,TRBV5-1,15,-,-,TGCGCCTCCCGGTCGGCCTGGGTGGACTACAATGAGCAGTTCTTC,CASRSAWVDYNEQFF
TRBJ2-3,TRBV7-4,18,TRBD2,-,TGTGCCAGCAGCCCACACCGACCCACTAGCGGGGCAACAGATACGCAGTATTTT,CASSPHRPTSGATDTQYF
TRBJ2-7,TRBV28,16,-,-,TGTGCCAGCAGTTTGCCCATCGGGGGTGTGGAGAGAAGGCAGTACTTC,CASSLPIGGVERRQYF
TRBJ1-1,TRBV29-1,15,TRBD1,-,TGCAGCGTTGACGGGACAGGGGGGATGAACACTGAAGCTTTCTTT,CSVDGTGGMNTEAFF